This TCR beta chain originates from a study of cytomegalovirus exposure and HLA in healthy donors. PCR primers comprised 60 Vbeta and 13 Jbeta primers. Assay: immunoSEQ multiplex PCR; the TCRdb copy retains only in-frame clones and omits some. Among tens of thousands of clones listed, more than 65% were seen once. Concerning this clone itself: Its matching antigen is unknown.

Study outcomes and limitations: TRBV6-2, TRBV6-3 and other indistinguishable V segments were excluded. Using a false discovery rate of 0.05, a later analysis showed that approximately 17,000 TCR beta sequences were associated with HLA alleles. A missense DCLRE1C variant was associated with V- and J-gene trimming of TCR beta chains in a later analysis, and an independent cohort replicated the association.

The CDR3 has 14 residues. Germline CDR1 reads KGHSH; CDR2 reads LQKENI. Trimming took off 2 bases at V and 7 bases at J, with 12 bases between the two ends. The TCR was taken from a woman under 40 in good health and CMV-seronegative. This sequence joins TRBV18 and TRBJ1-5; unclear D gene. The sample comprised PBMCs. The CDR3 protein is CASSPAGLDQPQHF. The CDR3 DNA is TGTGCCAGCTCACCAGCGGGTTTGGACCAGCCCCAGCATTTT.